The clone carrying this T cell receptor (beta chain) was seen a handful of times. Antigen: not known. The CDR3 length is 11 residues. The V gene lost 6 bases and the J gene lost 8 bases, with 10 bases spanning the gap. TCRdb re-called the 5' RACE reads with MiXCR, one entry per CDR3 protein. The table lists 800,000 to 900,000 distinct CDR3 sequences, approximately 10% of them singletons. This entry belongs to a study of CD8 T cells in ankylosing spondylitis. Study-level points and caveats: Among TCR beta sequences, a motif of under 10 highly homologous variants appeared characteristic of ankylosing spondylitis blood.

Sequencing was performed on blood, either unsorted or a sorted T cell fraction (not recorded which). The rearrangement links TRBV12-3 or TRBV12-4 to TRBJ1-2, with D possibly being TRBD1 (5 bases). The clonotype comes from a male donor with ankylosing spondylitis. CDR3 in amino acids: CASRSGLGYTF. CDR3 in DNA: TGTGCCAGCAGATCAGGGCTCGGCTACACCTTC.